Following are 13 T cell receptor beta chains from one sample sequenced in a study of PD-L1 blockade in urothelial cancer. Time point meaning: pretreatment peripheral blood. Produced via immunoSEQ multiplex PCR; TCRdb's table is partial and in-frame only. The repertoire has about 52,000 clones, around 84% of them found once; the top ten carry 1% to 1.5%. The sample was PBMCs, taken around atezolizumab (anti-PD-L1) treatment. Receptors were obtained from a man aged 45-65 years with urothelial cancer.

The table lists this clone with a few counts. This chain joins TRBV25-1 and TRBJ2-5; 8 bases line up with TRBD1. After removal of 4 bases from V and 13 bases from J, the junction contained 5 bases not matched to a gene. Germline V gene lookup returns CDR1 MGHDK and CDR2 SYGVNS. The CDR3 has 11 amino acids. The CDR3 coding sequence is TGTGCCAGCAGTGGACAGGGGCGGTGGTACTTC. Its protein is CASSGQGRWYF.

This rearrangement joins TRBV5-1 to TRBJ2-7; D may be TRBD1 (6 bases). CDR1 and CDR2 (germline): SGHRS, YFSETQ. V lost 6 bases and J 2 bases, leaving 15 bases between the germline ends. The CDR3 length is 14 residues. The CDR3, as DNA: TGCGCCAGCAAACGACAGGCAATGCCCTACGAGCAGTACTTC. Protein product: CASKRQAMPYEQYF. The entire variable domain, with the rest obtained from reference TRBV5-1 and TRBJ2-7, is as follows: KAGVTQTPRYLIKTRGQQVTLSCSPISGHRSVSWYQQTPGQGLQFLFEYFSETQRNKGNFPGRFSGRQFSNSRSEMNVSTLELGDSALYLCASKRQAMPYEQYFGPGTRLTVT.

The V gene is TRBV5-4, the J gene TRBJ2-1; D is unclear. V gave up 5 bases and J gave up 0 bases, with 9 bases separating them. CDR1 and CDR2 from the germline V gene are SGHNT and YYREEE (reference sequence). The CDR3 runs 14 residues. Here the CDR3 DNA reads TGTGCCAGCAGTGAGCCTAGCTCCTACAATGAGCAGTTCTTC. Translation gives CASSEPSSYNEQFF.

This chain uses TRBV10-3 with TRBJ2-7; D gene unclear. This CDR3 is 12 amino acids long. The V end was cut by 2 bases, the J end by 3 bases, with 5 bases between. Germline assignment: CDR1 ENHRY and CDR2 SYGVKD. CDR3 in amino acids: CAISEPFYEQYF. CDR3 sequence (DNA): TGTGCCATCAGTGAGCCCTTCTACGAGCAGTACTTC.

The chain combines TRBV19 with TRBJ2-1; 12 bases fit TRBD1. Germline CDR1 LNHDA, CDR2 SQIVND (reference sequence). J lost 7 bases, V lost 5 bases, and 6 bases had no gene match. The CDR3 sequence is 15 residues long. The CDR3: CASSDRDRGRNEQFF. The CDR3 DNA reads as TGTGCCAGTAGTGACCGGGACAGGGGGCGTAATGAGCAGTTCTTC.

The CDR3 bases are TGTGCCAGCAGCGTAGAACAGGGGGGTGAGCAGTACTTC. Translated: CASSVEQGGEQYF. The rearrangement links TRBV9 to TRBJ2-7, with 8 bases fitting TRBD1. The CDR3 runs to 13 residues. CDR1 is SGDLS, CDR2 YYNGEE, per germline. J gave up 7 bases and V 0 bases, and 3 bases lay outside the gene matches.

The chain joins TRBV14 to TRBJ2-7, with D tentatively TRBD1 (5 bases). Trimming removed 3 bases from V and 3 bases from J, with 12 bases in between. This CDR3 region has 14 residues. In germline, CDR1 is SGHDN, CDR2 FVKESK. The CDR3: CASSQRDSIYEQYF. CDR3 DNA: TGTGCCAGCAGCCAGAGAGACAGCATCTACGAGCAGTACTTC.

This chain connects TRBV19 to TRBJ2-1, with a weak D call TRBD2 (5 bases). This CDR3 has 16 residues. Trimming removed 3 bases at V and 7 bases at J, with 19 bases between. Germline loops: CDR1 LNHDA, CDR2 SQIVND (reference sequence). The CDR3 spells CASSILDFVPRNEQFF. CDR3 in DNA: TGTGCCAGTAGTATCCTGGACTTTGTCCCCCGTAATGAGCAGTTCTTC.

This chain uses TRBV4-1 with TRBJ2-5; the match to TRBD1 covers 10 bases. The CDR3 totals 20 residues. Germline CDR1 reads MGHRA; CDR2 reads YSYEKL. The trim removed 0 bases at V and 6 bases at J, leaving 19 bases unmatched. The CDR3 DNA follows: TGCGCCAGCAGCCAAGATTTCCCGGGACAGGGGACCAACGCGGGAAAGACCCAGTACTTC. This sequence encodes CASSQDFPGQGTNAGKTQYF.

The chain uses TRBV12-5 and TRBJ2-1; maybe TRBD1 (6 bases). The V and J ends lost 7 bases and 2 bases respectively, with 15 bases between them. This CDR3 is built from 15 residues. The germline V gene has CDR1 LGHNT and CDR2 FRNRAP. The CDR3 loop is CASANRQGTYNEQFF. CDR3 coding DNA: TGTGCTAGTGCCAATAGGCAGGGGACCTACAATGAGCAGTTCTTC.

This sequence joins TRBV6-5 and TRBJ2-5; 9 bases map to TRBD1. The V and J ends lost 5 bases and 5 bases, in that order; junction bases with no gene match: 6. This CDR3 comprises 14 residues. CDR1 is MNHEY and CDR2 is SVGAGI in the germline V gene. The CDR3 sequence: CASSAGTGLETQYF. DNA of the CDR3: TGTGCCAGCAGTGCCGGGACAGGGTTGGAGACCCAGTACTTC.

This rearrangement joins TRBV27 to TRBJ1-2; D not resolved. CDR1 is MNHEY, CDR2 SMNVEV, per germline (reference sequence). The V and J ends lost 3 bases and 2 bases respectively, with 10 bases between them. This CDR3 spans 14 amino acids. The CDR3 sequence is CASSLSGGNYGYTF. As DNA, the CDR3 is TGTGCCAGCAGTTTGTCCGGAGGGAACTATGGCTACACCTTC.

This rearrangement joins TRBV7-9 to TRBJ2-7; 9 bases line up with TRBD1. There are 16 residues in the CDR3. Germline trimming cut 5 bases from V and 5 bases from J; bases unmatched to any gene: 13. From germline, CDR1 is SEHNR and CDR2 FQNEAQ (reference sequence). The CDR3 nucleotides are TGTGCCAGCAGCCCACTCTGGACAGGGGTGACCCACGAGCAGTACTTC. This sequence encodes CASSPLWTGVTHEQYF.